The sequence of this T cell receptor beta chain was determined in a study of cytomegalovirus exposure and HLA in healthy donors. General study findings and limits: Testing in vitro showed a few CMV-associated chains specific for CMV antigens.

With 60 Vbeta and 13 Jbeta primers, the PCR was carried out. Clones were read by immunoSEQ multiplex PCR, and TCRdb kept only the in-frame ones, dropping some. The repertoire holds about 130,000 clones, 70% to 80% seen once, with 2.6% in the top ten. Per germline, CDR1 SGHRS and CDR2 YFSETQ. This CDR3 is built from 15 residues. This clone was observed a handful of times. Its antigen is unidentified. The TCR originated in a woman in her sixties or seventies in good health and CMV-seropositive. The specimen sequenced was PBMCs. The chain links TRBV5-1 to TRBJ2-5; D possibly corresponds to TRBD2 (6 bases). The end of the DNA fits TRBJ2-7 better, so the J call may be wrong. The CDR3 DNA is TGCGCCAGCAGCTCCCGGGGAGGACTGAACTACGAGCAGTACTTC. Protein sequence: CASSSRGGLNYEQYF.